Listed below are T cell receptor beta chains from one sample, sequenced in a study of T cell responses to AZD1222 COVID-19 vaccine. TCRdb's table, derived via immunoSEQ multiplex PCR, lists solely in-frame clones and lacks some. Counted here are 100,000 to 150,000 clones, over 75% occurring once; the ten biggest clones make up about 7.1%. The sequences come from peripheral blood, collected on day 0 of AZD1222 vaccination. The receptors shown here come from an adult in good health. The CDR3 runs from the conserved cysteine through the conserved F or W. A D gene is named only where the DNA matches it firmly. Some rows have no size entry. The others give once, few or many, or a class for an expanded clone.

- TRBJ2-5 - TRBV6-5 CASSYSGVFQETQYF TGTGCCAGCAGTTACTCTGGGGTATTCCAAGAGACCCAGTACTTC
- TRBJ1-4 - TRBV27 CASSPAADSDEKLFF TGTGCCAGCAGCCCGGCGGCGGACAGTGATGAAAAACTGTTTTTT
- TRBJ2-7 - TRBV21-1 CASSTINGRYYEQYF TGTGCCAGCAGCACGATTAATGGACGGTATTACGAGCAGTACTTC
- TRBJ2-1 TRBD2 TRBV19 CASSAERGARYNEQFF TGTGCCAGTAGTGCCGAGCGGGGGGCGAGATACAATGAGCAGTTCTTC
many TRBJ1-6 - TRBV13 CASRPRGAWNSPLHF TGTGCCAGCAGGCCCCGGGGGGCTTGGAATTCACCCCTCCACTTT
- TRBJ1-5 - TRBV18 CASSPTGGNNQPQHF TGTGCCAGCTCACCTACGGGGGGAAACAATCAGCCCCAGCATTTT
- TRBJ2-7 - TRBV7-3 CASSLTGAGEQYF TGTGCCAGCAGCTTAACGGGGGCAGGCGAGCAGTACTTC
once TRBJ2-2 - TRBV15 CATGTGKRGELFF TGTGCCACCGGAACAGGGAAGAGAGGGGAGCTGTTTTTT
- TRBJ2-3 - TRBV15 CATSRDSTDTQYF TGTGCCACCAGCAGAGATTCGACAGATACGCAGTATTTT
- TRBJ2-1 TRBD2 TRBV9 CASSVASLAGGSYNEQFF TGTGCCAGCAGCGTAGCTTCCCTAGCGGGGGGCTCCTACAATGAGCAGTTCTTC